This T cell receptor beta chain stems from a study of blood T cells in healthy people across ages (dated by TCRdb to the mid-2010s). Looking at the study overall: In model experiments, template switching captured roughly one uniquely barcoded TCR beta cDNA molecule for every two T cells. To track age-related changes in TCR beta repertoire diversity, the study relied on deep sequencing normalized with unique cDNA molecular identifiers. To avoid experimental bias, donors of different ages were distributed randomly across sequencing lanes. The donors were split into four age groups: young (average around 15 years), middle-aged (roughly 39), aged (approximately 60) and long-lived (roughly 86). For two donors (one aged 18 to 29 and one aged 80 or older), the study analyzed two additional independent replicas of 1 million unique cDNA reads from the same blood draw.

Looking up the germline V gene (reference sequence) yields CDR1 DFQATT and CDR2 SNEGSKA. Trimming accounts for 0 bases at V and 4 bases at J, while the number of junction bases matched to no gene is 4. The CDR3 numbers 14 residues from cysteine through phenylalanine. The entry retains the CDR3 DNA only, 42 bases that are in frame from base 1. Systemically healthy Caucasian individuals from Russia, 35 to 50 in total and aged about 6 to 100 years, were included as donors. Each donor gave ten milliliters of peripheral blood, collected into EDTA-treated Vacutainer tubes. Ficoll-Paque density-gradient centrifugation was used to isolate PBMCs, with at least 7 million per sample. Trizol reagent was used to extract total RNA from the PBMCs, yielding at least 5.5 micrograms per sample. Naive CD45RAhigh/CD27high T cell percentages were measured by flow cytometry on a PBMC aliquot from every donor. Library prep was done by 5' RACE. The sample was run on an Illumina HiSeq 2500. A second PCR of roughly 7 to 11 cycles was performed with a sample-barcoded 5' primer and a J-beta primer mix. Each TCR beta cDNA molecule received a unique molecular identifier from a template-switch 5' adaptor carrying 12 random nucleotides. Each sample yielded at least 2.5 million CDR3-containing paired-end reads. All of the RNA was converted into first-strand cDNA using the Mint cDNA synthesis kit, with a TRBC-specific oligonucleotide serving as the primer. After uracil-DNA glycosylase treatment, a first 18-cycle PCR used universal primers M1SS and BC2_uni_R on all cDNA. Per the authors' processing: Each sample was normalized by randomly selecting 1 million high-quality reads, each carrying a distinct molecular identifier. Reads with shared molecular identifiers were discarded instead of being binned into consensus sequences. MiTCR, run with a Q25 quality threshold and the strictest error-elimination algorithm, handled CDR3 identification, clonotype clustering and error correction. A nonparametric unseen species model using Euler transformation provided a lower-bound estimate of total TCR beta diversity. The raw public reads went through TCRdb reprocessing: fastp at Q25, MiXCR clone calling, in-frame beta chains kept. Every distinct CDR3 protein forms one entry, paired with its most common genes and DNA. The V and J calls shown here were made by TCRdb, not taken from the authors' results. The sample contains about 670,000 distinct CDR3 sequences, about 43% of them found a single time. The ten largest clonotypes hold about 32% of the sample.

What the authors observed across the whole study: Estimates of total diversity based on one million sequenced T cells were considered lower bounds and underestimates. There was a strong correlation between observed TCR beta diversity and the percentage of naive T cells measured by flow cytometry. Since profiling was done on bulk unsorted PBMCs, naive and antigen-experienced compartments could not be conclusively compared. Compared with the aged group, more naive CD4+ T cells, fewer expanded clones and increased TCR diversity were shown by the long-lived group, suggesting age selection. The CMV infection status of donors was not known, potentially confounding age-related changes in expanded clonotypes. Observed TCR beta diversity per million T cells fell roughly linearly with age, and a significant reduction was already apparent by age roughly 41.

Concerning this clonotype: Its antigen remains unidentified. Per-base qualities were not stored, and no clone one base away is much larger.

The source material was blood. The sequence joins TRBV20-1 to TRBJ2-3; 7 junctional bases match TRBD2. This TCR was recovered from a man older than 75 in good health. This receptor carries the CDR3 CSARDPAGSDTQYF. The nucleotides read TGCAGTGCTAGAGACCCAGCGGGGTCAGATACGCAGTATTTT.